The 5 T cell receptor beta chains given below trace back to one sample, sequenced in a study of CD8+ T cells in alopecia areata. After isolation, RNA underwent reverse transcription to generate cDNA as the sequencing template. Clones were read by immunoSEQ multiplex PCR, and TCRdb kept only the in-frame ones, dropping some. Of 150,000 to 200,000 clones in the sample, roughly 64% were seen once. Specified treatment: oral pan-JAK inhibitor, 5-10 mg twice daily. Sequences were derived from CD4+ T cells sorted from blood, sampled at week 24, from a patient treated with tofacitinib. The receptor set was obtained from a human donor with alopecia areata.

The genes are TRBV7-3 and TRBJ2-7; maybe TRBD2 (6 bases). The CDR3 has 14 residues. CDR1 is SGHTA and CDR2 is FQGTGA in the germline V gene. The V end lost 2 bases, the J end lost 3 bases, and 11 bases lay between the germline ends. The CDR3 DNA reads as TGTGCCAGCAGCTTAGCGGGAAAGGGCTACGAGCAGTACTTC. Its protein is CASSLAGKGYEQYF.

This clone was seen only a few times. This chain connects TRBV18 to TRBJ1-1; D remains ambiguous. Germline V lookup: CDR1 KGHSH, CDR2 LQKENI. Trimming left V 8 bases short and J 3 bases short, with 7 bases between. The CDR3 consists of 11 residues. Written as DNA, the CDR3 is TGTGCCAGCACCCTGGACACTGAAGCTTTCTTT. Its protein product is CASTLDTEAFF.

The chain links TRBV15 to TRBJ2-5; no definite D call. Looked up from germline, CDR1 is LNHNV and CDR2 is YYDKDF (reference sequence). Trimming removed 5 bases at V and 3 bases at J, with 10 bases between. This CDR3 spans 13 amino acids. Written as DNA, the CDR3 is TGTGCCACCAGCCCCGCCTGGAAAGAGACCCAGTACTTC. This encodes CATSPAWKETQYF.

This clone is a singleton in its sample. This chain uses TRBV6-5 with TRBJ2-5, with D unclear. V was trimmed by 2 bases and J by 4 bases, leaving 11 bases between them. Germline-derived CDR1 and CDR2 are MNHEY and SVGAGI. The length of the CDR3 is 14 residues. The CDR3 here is CASSYGLVGETQYF. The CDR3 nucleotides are TGTGCCAGCAGTTACGGGCTGGTGGGAGAGACCCAGTACTTC.

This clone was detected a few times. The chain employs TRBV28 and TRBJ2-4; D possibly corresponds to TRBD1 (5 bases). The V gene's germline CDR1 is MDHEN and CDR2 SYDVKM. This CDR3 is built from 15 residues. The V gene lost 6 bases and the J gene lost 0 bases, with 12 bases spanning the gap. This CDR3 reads CASSQRQLAKNIQYF. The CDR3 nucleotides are TGTGCCAGCAGCCAAAGACAGCTAGCCAAAAACATTCAGTACTTC.